Below are 30 T cell receptor beta chains sequenced from a single sample in a study of T cell responses to AZD1222 COVID-19 vaccine. Data came from immunoSEQ multiplex PCR; TCRdb stores just in-frame clones and leaves some out. This table has 130,000 or so clones, 75% to 95% appearing once. The sample in question was peripheral blood, obtained 28 days after the second AZD1222 dose. These receptors originate from an adult who received the AZD1222 COVID-19 vaccine.

V is TRBV4-2 and J is TRBJ1-1, with a weak D call TRBD1 (6 bases). V was cut by 4 bases and J by 8 bases, with 20 bases left in between. The CDR3 has 15 amino acids. Germline V gives CDR1 LGHNA, CDR2 YNFKEQ. DNA of the CDR3: TGTGCCAGCAGCCTAACCCAAACAGGGATGGTCGAAGCTTTCTTT. Amino acids: CASSLTQTGMVEAFF.

The J gene is TRBJ1-2, the V gene TRBV28, with a tentative D call TRBD1 (5 bases). CDR3 size: 14 residues. CDR1 is MDHEN, CDR2 SYDVKM, per germline. V dropped 6 bases and J dropped 5 bases, with 16 bases sitting between them. CDR3 residues: CASRPGLLPYGYTF. The CDR3 DNA reads as TGTGCCAGCAGGCCGGGACTCCTCCCTTATGGCTACACCTTC.

This chain joins TRBV4-1 and TRBJ2-7; no reliable D call. This CDR3 has 13 amino acids. Trimming took off 6 bases at V and 4 bases at J, with 13 bases between the two ends. Germline V CDR1 and CDR2: MGHRA, YSYEKL. The CDR3 sequence: CASRWGKPYEQYV. CDR3 DNA: TGCGCCAGCAGATGGGGAAAGCCTTACGAGCAGTACGTC.

The chain carries TRBV5-6 and TRBJ1-2, with 8 bases aligning to TRBD1. V gave up 3 bases and J gave up 3 bases; unmatched junction bases: 1. The CDR3 runs 13 residues. Looked up from germline, CDR1 is SGHDT and CDR2 is YYEEEE. The CDR3 here is CASSSTGDYGYTF. The CDR3 bases are TGTGCCAGCAGCTCGACAGGGGACTATGGCTACACCTTC.

The chain couples TRBV6-4 to TRBJ1-5; D is uncertain. Germline V CDR1 and CDR2: MRHNA, SNTAGT. With 4 bases removed from V and 7 bases from J, the gap between germline ends came to 11 bases. This CDR3 contains 13 residues. The CDR3: CASSVRRRQPQHF. CDR3 in DNA: TGTGCCAGCAGTGTCCGCAGAAGGCAGCCCCAGCATTTT.

This clone appeared a single time. This chain links TRBV27 with TRBJ1-5; D unclear. V dropped 5 bases and J dropped 8 bases, with 19 bases sitting between them. Germline CDR1 MNHEY, CDR2 SMNVEV (reference sequence). The CDR3 has 15 amino acids. This chain's CDR3 is CASSPTGRQREPQHF. DNA of the CDR3: TGTGCCAGCAGTCCAACGGGGAGGCAACGTGAGCCCCAGCATTTT.

The chain employs TRBV5-1 and TRBJ1-1; D is perhaps TRBD1 (6 bases). The CDR3 spans 14 residues. The V gene lost 4 bases and the J gene lost 3 bases, with 13 bases spanning the gap. Germline V CDR1 and CDR2: SGHRS, YFSETQ. CDR3 coding DNA: TGCGCCAGCAGCCAACAGGGTACGGACACTGAAGCTTTCTTT. Amino acids: CASSQQGTDTEAFF. Supplemented by reference TRBV5-1 and TRBJ1-1, the full variable domain reads KAGVTQTPRYLIKTRGQQVTLSCSPISGHRSVSWYQQTPGQGLQFLFEYFSETQRNKGNFPGRFSGRQFSNSRSEMNVSTLELGDSALYLCASSQQGTDTEAFFGQGTRLTVV.

The genes are TRBV7-9 and TRBJ1-2; D gene ambiguous. Germline assignment: CDR1 SEHNR and CDR2 FQNEAQ (reference sequence). This CDR3 spans 13 amino acids. Trimming removed 3 bases from V and 6 bases from J, with 11 bases in between. CDR3 residues: CASSFEPKNGYTF. Here the CDR3 DNA reads TGTGCCAGCAGCTTCGAACCTAAGAATGGCTACACCTTC.

This clone was seen a handful of times. The chain links TRBV3-1 (or the pseudogene TRBV3-2) to TRBJ2-2; D unresolved. Trimming removed 4 bases from V and 4 bases from J, with 7 bases in between. The CDR3 runs to 13 residues. CDR1 is LGHDT, CDR2 YNNKEL, per germline (reference sequence). The CDR3: CASSLAATGELFF. CDR3 DNA: TGTGCCAGCAGCCTCGCGGCCACCGGGGAGCTGTTTTTT.

The V and J genes are TRBV3-1 (or the pseudogene TRBV3-2) and TRBJ1-1; maybe TRBD1 (5 bases). The CDR3 length is 14 residues. Germline V gene sequence: CDR1 LGHDT, CDR2 YNNKEL (reference sequence). V was shortened by 5 bases and J by 1 base, with 11 bases between the two germline ends. CDR3 nucleotide sequence: TGTGCCAGCAGCTCCACGACAGAGAACACTGAAGCTTTCTTT. Amino acids: CASSSTTENTEAFF.

The chain carries TRBV6-2 or TRBV6-3 and TRBJ2-7; D not certain. V lost 0 bases, J lost 0 bases, and 6 bases lay in between. The V gene's germline CDR1 is MNHEY and CDR2 SVGEGT. The CDR3 is 14 amino acids. Written as DNA, the CDR3 is TGTGCCAGCAGTTACTCAGACACCTCCTACGAGCAGTACGTC. Its protein is CASSYSDTSYEQYV.

This chain connects TRBV18 to TRBJ1-2, with 11 bases fitting TRBD1. V lost 1 base to trimming and J lost 7 bases; unmatched junction nucleotides: 5. The CDR3 runs to 15 residues. Per the germline V gene, CDR1 is KGHSH and CDR2 is LQKENI. Written as DNA, the CDR3 is TGTGCCAGCTCACCACGGACAGGGGGCTTTGGTGGCTACACCTTC. This sequence encodes CASSPRTGGFGGYTF.

The genes are TRBV19 and TRBJ1-2; no clear D gene. The germline gives CDR1 LNHDA, CDR2 SQIVND (reference sequence). Trimming stripped 1 base from V and 1 base from J, with 7 bases between. The CDR3 covers 14 residues. The CDR3 loop reads CASSIGTDNYGYTF. CDR3 in DNA: TGTGCCAGTAGTATAGGGACCGATAACTATGGCTACACCTTC.

The genes are TRBV2 and TRBJ2-1, with a tentative D call TRBD1 (6 bases). V was pared by 3 bases and J by 12 bases, with 18 bases between. From germline, CDR1 is SNHLY and CDR2 FYNNEI. This CDR3 has 14 residues. CDR3 bases: TGTGCCAGCAGTGAGGGGCCAGGGGTCGATCGGCAGTTCTTC. It specifies CASSEGPGVDRQFF.

The rearrangement joins TRBV18 to TRBJ2-1, with unresolved D. The germline V gene encodes CDR1 KGHSH and CDR2 LQKENI. V was clipped by 4 bases and J by 10 bases, with 11 bases between them. CDR3 length equals 12 residues. DNA for the CDR3: TGTGCCAGCTCACGCGGCCAGGAGGAGCAGTTCTTC. As protein: CASSRGQEEQFF.

The chain uses TRBV9 and TRBJ1-4, with D possibly TRBD1 on 5 matching bases. Germline CDR1 is SGDLS and CDR2 is YYNGEE. The CDR3 is 14 residues long. The V end was cut by 0 bases, the J end by 6 bases, with 9 bases between. The CDR3 region is CASSVGGSDEKLFF. CDR3 nucleotide sequence: TGTGCCAGCAGCGTAGGGGGGTCGGATGAAAAACTGTTTTTT.

The chain carries TRBV13 and TRBJ1-1; D possibly corresponds to TRBD1 (6 bases). V dropped 6 bases and J dropped 0 bases, with 17 bases sitting between them. CDR1 is PRHDT, CDR2 FYEKMQ, per germline (reference sequence). The CDR3 runs 16 residues. CDR3 nucleotides: TGTGCCAGCAGGCCTCGGGTGGGACATATGAACACTGAAGCTTTCTTT. It is translated as CASRPRVGHMNTEAFF.

The chain has TRBV5-3 and TRBJ1-6, with no clear D. TRBV5-3 is assigned to the ORF class and has an uncertain function. The CDR3 is made up of 15 amino acids. Trimming removed 5 bases at V and 6 bases at J, with 15 bases between. CDR3 nucleotides: TGTGCCAGAAGTTGCGGATACAGTCCTAATTCACCCCTCCACTTT. This encodes CARSCGYSPNSPLHF.

On this clone itself: The sample holds other DNA sequences that translate to the same CDR3. This sequence joins TRBV30 and TRBJ1-3; D is unresolved. The V gene's germline CDR1 is GTSNPN and CDR2 SVGIG (reference sequence). The CDR3 runs 12 residues. V was clipped by 1 base and J by 0 bases, with 1 base between them. The CDR3, as DNA: TGTGCCTGGAGTGCCTCTGGAAACACCATATATTTT. Protein product: CAWSASGNTIYF.

The CDR3 DNA reads TGTGCCAGCAGCCCACTAGGGGACGGATTCCTCTCTGGAAACACCATATATTTT. Amino acids: CASSPLGDGFLSGNTIYF. The chain employs TRBV7-6 and TRBJ1-3; D may be TRBD1 (5 bases). CDR1 is SGHVS and CDR2 is FNYEAQ in the germline V gene. With 5 bases removed from V and 0 bases from J, the gap between germline ends came to 20 bases. This CDR3 is 18 amino acids long.

The rearrangement joins TRBV4-1 to TRBJ1-3; D not resolved. V lost 7 bases and J lost 0, with 13 bases in between. This CDR3 is built from 15 residues. Germline loops: CDR1 MGHRA, CDR2 YSYEKL. The CDR3 nucleotides read TGCGCCAGCACTCCGGACGGATACTCTGGAAACACCATATATTTT. Translation: CASTPDGYSGNTIYF.

The CDR3 sequence: CASSFLAGGGVNEKLFF. The CDR3 nucleotides are TGTGCCAGCAGTTTTCTGGCCGGAGGCGGGGTTAATGAAAAACTGTTTTTT. The chain carries TRBV28 and TRBJ1-4; D unclear. V lost 3 bases and J lost 4, with 18 bases in between. CDR1 and CDR2 from the germline V gene are MDHEN and SYDVKM. This CDR3 region has 17 residues.

The rearrangement joins TRBV19 to TRBJ2-1; TRBD2 matches 12 bases. The V gene end was trimmed by 7 bases and the J gene end by 0 bases; junction bases not matched to a gene: 7. This CDR3 has 17 amino acids. The V gene's germline CDR1 is LNHDA and CDR2 SQIVND (reference sequence). In nucleotides, the CDR3 is TGTGCCAGTACGAGGACTAGCGGGGAGAGCTCCTACAATGAGCAGTTCTTC. Translated: CASTRTSGESSYNEQFF.

The rearrangement links TRBV7-9 to TRBJ1-1; the D gene is possibly TRBD1 (6 bases). The CDR3 loop spans 14 amino acids. The germline V gene encodes CDR1 SEHNR and CDR2 FQNEAQ (reference sequence). V lost 3 bases, J lost 6 bases, and 14 bases lay in between. The CDR3 coding sequence is TGTGCCAGCAGCTTTACACAGGGAGGGTCTGAAGCTTTCTTT. Its protein is CASSFTQGGSEAFF.

The genes are TRBV19 and TRBJ2-5, with a possible D match to TRBD2 (5 bases). CDR1 and CDR2 (germline): LNHDA, SQIVND (reference sequence). The CDR3 is made up of 14 amino acids. Trimming took 5 bases from V and 5 from J, leaving 15 bases between them. The CDR3 nucleotides are TGTGCCAGTAGTCCTGGAAGAGGGTGGGAGACCCAGTACTTC. Residues: CASSPGRGWETQYF.

The V gene is TRBV5-1, the J gene TRBJ2-5; D gene ambiguous. The CDR3 is 14 amino acids. Germline V gives CDR1 SGHRS, CDR2 YFSETQ. V dropped 0 bases and J dropped 0 bases, with 6 bases sitting between them. Written as DNA, the CDR3 is TGCGCCAGCAGCTTGGTGGCCTACCAAGAGACCCAGTACTTC. Translation gives CASSLVAYQETQYF.

This clone has a single count. CDR3 in amino acids: CASSMMAAKNIQYF. In DNA form, the CDR3 reads TGTGCCAGTAGTATGATGGCGGCCAAAAACATTCAGTACTTC. The chain combines TRBV19 with TRBJ2-4; D uncertain. Trimming took off 3 bases at V and 1 base at J, with 7 bases between the two ends. This CDR3 contains 14 residues. CDR1 LNHDA and CDR2 SQIVND come from the germline V gene (reference sequence).

The chain is built from TRBV28 and TRBJ2-4; a possible D gene is TRBD1 (6 bases). CDR3 length equals 14 residues. Trimming pared 6 bases from V and 8 bases from J, leaving 17 bases between. CDR1 and CDR2 (germline): MDHEN, SYDVKM. The CDR3 coding sequence is TGTGCCAGCAGCACACAGACAGGCGACCACATTCAGTACTTC. Its translation: CASSTQTGDHIQYF.

The V call is TRBV7-9, the J call TRBJ1-3, with D hard to call. Trimming took 5 bases from V and 0 from J, leaving 8 bases between them. The CDR3 totals 14 residues. From germline, CDR1 is SEHNR and CDR2 FQNEAQ (reference sequence). The CDR3 nucleotides are TGTGCCAGCAGCCCTCACAGCTCTGGAAACACCATATATTTT. Amino acids: CASSPHSSGNTIYF.

The chain recombines TRBV18 with TRBJ1-2; 7 nucleotides line up with TRBD1. From germline, CDR1 is KGHSH and CDR2 LQKENI. This CDR3 is 15 amino acids long. J lost 2 bases, V lost 1 base, and 4 bases had no gene match. The CDR3 nucleotides are TGTGCCAGCTCACCACAGGGGGCGAACAACTATGGCTACACCTTC. Translation: CASSPQGANNYGYTF.